This T cell receptor beta chain came from a study of Graves' ophthalmopathy and Graves' hyperthyroidism. Ophthalmopathy donors were characterized by moderate-to-severe activity, CAS of at least 3, NOSPECS of at least 4, and duration under 3 months. Fresh peripheral blood, 10 ml, was the PBMC source. General observations from the study: Detection in blood was also observed for most expanded thyroid clonotypes above 0.001 frequency.

Using RNA transcripts, the TCR beta CDR3 regions were amplified. HTBI primers served in a first-round RT-PCR, which a second-round multiplex PCR followed. In TCRdb, the multiplex PCR reads were re-called with MiXCR into one record per CDR3 protein. The profile shows almost 750,000 distinct CDR3 sequences, around 40% of them singletons. In the case of this clonotype: The antigen is undetermined.

This TCR derives from an adult man with Graves' ophthalmopathy. Specimen: peripheral blood.

CDR3: CAWSQGTYGKGETQYF. The CDR3 coding sequence is TGTGCCTGGAGTCAGGGGACCTACGGGAAGGGTGAGACCCAGTACTTC. The chain links TRBV30 to TRBJ2-5; weak D call: TRBD1 (6 bases). V gave up 2 bases and J gave up 5 bases, with 21 bases separating them. Germline V CDR1 and CDR2: GTSNPN, SVGIG (reference sequence). CDR3 length: 16 amino acids. Full variable domain (outside the CDR3, taken from reference TRBV30 and TRBJ2-5): SQTIHQWPATLVQPVGSPLSLECTVEGTSNPNLYWYRQAAGRGLQLLFYSVGIGQISSEVPQNLSASRPQDRQFILSSKKLLLSDSGFYLCAWSQGTYGKGETQYFGPGTRLLVL.